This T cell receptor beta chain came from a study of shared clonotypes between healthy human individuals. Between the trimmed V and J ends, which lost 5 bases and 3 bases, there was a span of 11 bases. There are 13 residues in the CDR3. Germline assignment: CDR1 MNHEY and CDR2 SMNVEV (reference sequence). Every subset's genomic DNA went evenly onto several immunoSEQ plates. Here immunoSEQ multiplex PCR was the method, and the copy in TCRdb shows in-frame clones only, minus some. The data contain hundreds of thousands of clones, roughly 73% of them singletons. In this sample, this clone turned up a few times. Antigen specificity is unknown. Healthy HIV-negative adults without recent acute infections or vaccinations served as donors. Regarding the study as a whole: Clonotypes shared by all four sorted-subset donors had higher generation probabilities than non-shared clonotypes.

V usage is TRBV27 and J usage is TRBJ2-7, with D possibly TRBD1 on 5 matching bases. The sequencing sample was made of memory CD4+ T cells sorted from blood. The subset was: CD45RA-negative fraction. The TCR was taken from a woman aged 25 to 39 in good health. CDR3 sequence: CASSPSTVYEQYF. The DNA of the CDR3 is TGTGCCAGCAGTCCCTCGACAGTCTACGAGCAGTACTTC.